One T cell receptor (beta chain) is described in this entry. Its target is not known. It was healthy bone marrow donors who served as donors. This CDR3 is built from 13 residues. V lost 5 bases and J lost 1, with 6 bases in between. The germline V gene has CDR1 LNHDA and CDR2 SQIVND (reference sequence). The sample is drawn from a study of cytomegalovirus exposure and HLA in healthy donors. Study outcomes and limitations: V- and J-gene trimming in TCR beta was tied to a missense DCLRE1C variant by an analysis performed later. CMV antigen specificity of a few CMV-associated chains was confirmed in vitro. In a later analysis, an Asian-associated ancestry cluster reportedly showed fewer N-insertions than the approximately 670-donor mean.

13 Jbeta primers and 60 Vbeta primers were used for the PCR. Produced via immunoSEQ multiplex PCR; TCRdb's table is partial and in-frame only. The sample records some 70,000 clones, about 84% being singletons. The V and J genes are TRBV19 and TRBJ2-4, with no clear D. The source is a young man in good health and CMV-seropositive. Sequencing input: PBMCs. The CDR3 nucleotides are TGTGCCAGTAGTTCGTCGGCCAAAAACATTCAGTACTTC. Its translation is CASSSSAKNIQYF.